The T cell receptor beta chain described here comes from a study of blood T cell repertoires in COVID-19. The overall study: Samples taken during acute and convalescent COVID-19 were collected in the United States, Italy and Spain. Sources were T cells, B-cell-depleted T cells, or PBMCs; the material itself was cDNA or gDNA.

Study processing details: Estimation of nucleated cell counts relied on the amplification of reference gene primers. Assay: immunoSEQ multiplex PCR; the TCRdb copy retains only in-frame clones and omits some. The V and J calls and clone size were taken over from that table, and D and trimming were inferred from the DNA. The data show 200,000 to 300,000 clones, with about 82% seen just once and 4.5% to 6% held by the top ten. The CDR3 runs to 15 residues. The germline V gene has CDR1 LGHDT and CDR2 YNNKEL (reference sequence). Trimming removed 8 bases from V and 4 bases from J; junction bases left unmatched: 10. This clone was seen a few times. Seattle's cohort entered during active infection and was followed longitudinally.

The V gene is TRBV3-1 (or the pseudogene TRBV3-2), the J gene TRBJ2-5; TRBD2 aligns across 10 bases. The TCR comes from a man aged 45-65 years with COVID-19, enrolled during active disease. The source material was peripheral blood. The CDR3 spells CASFLAGALGETQYF. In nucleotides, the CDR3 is TGTGCCAGCTTTCTAGCGGGGGCCCTGGGAGAGACCCAGTACTTC.